This T cell receptor (beta chain) was captured in a study of identical twins. General study points: Within cord blood, abundant beta clonotypes carried fewer insertions, but memory repertoires showed no such trend. The study reached conclusions through statistical analysis that was cross-sectional, not following the same donors.

This clonotype was found a few times. Its antigen remains unknown. The cDNA had a unique molecular identifier and a template-switch universal primer site. TCRdb fed the 5' RACE reads into MiXCR, producing one record per CDR3 protein. Of 350,000 to 600,000 distinct CDR3 sequences in the sample, 14% were seen once. Germline CDR1 reads DFQATT; CDR2 reads SNEGSKA (reference sequence). The CDR3 sequence is 15 residues long. V was cut by 1 base and J by 5 bases, with 17 bases left in between. The same sample was also studied in work on yellow fever vaccine responses in identical twins.

The TCR originated in a woman aged 18-35 years in good health. The specimen was CD4+ T cells sorted from blood. V usage is TRBV20-1 and J usage is TRBJ1-1; D gene ambiguous. In nucleotides, the CDR3 is TGCAGTGCTAGAGTAATCCAGCCGGGGAGAACTGAAGCTTTCTTT. It specifies CSARVIQPGRTEAFF.